Sequencing of this TCR beta chain was carried out in a study of shared clonotypes between healthy human individuals. The CDR3 is 15 residues long. Germline V gene sequence: CDR1 SNHLY, CDR2 FYNNEI. Trimming cost V 7 bases and J 4 bases; bases outside gene matches: 7. The protocol was immunoSEQ multiplex PCR, while the TCRdb copy is restricted to in-frame clones and leaves out a portion. Seen here are 2 million or so clones, over 85% observed once, and the top ten hold roughly 0.13%. The material sequenced was naive CD4+ T cells sorted from blood. Subset reported: CD45RA+ positively selected. V usage is TRBV2 and J usage is TRBJ2-1, with 10 positions matching TRBD2. This sequence was found in a man aged 18 to 29 in good health. The CDR3 region has the DNA TGTGCCAGCAAGGCGCTAGCGGGGGATTACAATGAGCAGTTCTTC. It codes for CASKALAGDYNEQFF.